These 24 T cell receptor beta chains were sequenced from one sample in a study of cytomegalovirus exposure and HLA in healthy donors. In the PCR, 60 Vbeta and 13 Jbeta primers were used. The method was immunoSEQ multiplex PCR; TCRdb's version includes in-frame clones alone and lacks a portion of them. The sample has nearly 110,000 clones, roughly 82% seen once. The specimen sequenced was PBMCs. These receptor sequences come from a man in his fifties in good health and CMV-seronegative.

V usage is TRBV19 and J usage is TRBJ1-2; D not resolved. Germline lookup yields CDR1 LNHDA and CDR2 SQIVND (reference sequence). CDR3 length equals 14 residues. Trimming removed 3 bases at V and 8 bases at J, with 16 bases between. The DNA for the CDR3 is TGTGCCAGTAGTATGGTAAACTTCGGTGTCGGCTACACCTTC. It codes for CASSMVNFGVGYTF.

This chain connects TRBV5-8 to TRBJ1-1, with D hard to call. The CDR3 extends over 13 amino acids. V was shortened by 4 bases and J by 4 bases, with 11 bases between the two germline ends. Germline CDR1 reads SGHTS; CDR2 reads YDEGEE. This CDR3 is CASSPWATTEAFF. DNA of the CDR3: TGTGCCAGCAGCCCATGGGCCACCACTGAAGCTTTCTTT.

The V and J genes are TRBV7-9 and TRBJ2-5, with D possibly TRBD1 on 5 matching bases. V was shortened by 3 bases and J by 4 bases, with 6 bases between the two germline ends. This CDR3 is 12 amino acids long. The V gene's germline CDR1 is SEHNR and CDR2 FQNEAQ (reference sequence). This CDR3 reads CASSFQGETQYF. DNA for the CDR3: TGTGCCAGCAGCTTTCAGGGAGAGACCCAGTACTTC.

The rearrangement links TRBV4-3 to TRBJ1-1; 9 bases are shared with TRBD1. Trimming cost V 4 bases and J 1 base; bases outside gene matches: 7. This CDR3 is built from 16 residues. CDR1 and CDR2 (germline): LGHNA, YSLEER. The CDR3 sequence is CASSLGQGFSNTEAFF. CDR3 nucleotide sequence: TGCGCCAGCAGCCTAGGACAGGGGTTCTCGAACACTGAAGCTTTCTTT.

The rearrangement joins TRBV11-2 to TRBJ2-1; 9 nucleotides match TRBD2. Germline lookup yields CDR1 SGHAT and CDR2 FQNNGV. The CDR3 spans 18 residues. Unmatched junction bases numbered 15, after V lost 4 bases and J lost 5 bases. CDR3 sequence (DNA): TGTGCCAGCAGCTCGTTCCGTTACAGCGGGGGGTTTAACAATGAGCAGTTCTTC. Translating gives CASSSFRYSGGFNNEQFF. The full variable domain, completed using reference TRBV11-2 and TRBJ2-1, is EAGVAQSPRYKIIEKRQSVAFWCNPISGHATLYWYQQILGQGPKLLIQFQNNGVVDDSQLPKDRFSAERLKGVDSTLKIQPAKLEDSAVYLCASSSFRYSGGFNNEQFFGPGTRLTVL.

The V call is TRBV4-2, the J call TRBJ2-3; tentatively, D is TRBD2 (5 bases). With 1 base removed from V and 4 bases from J, the gap between germline ends came to 15 bases. The CDR3 is 16 residues long. Germline CDR1 is LGHNA and CDR2 is YNFKEQ. The CDR3 reads CASSQGGDYASDTQYF. CDR3 coding DNA: TGTGCCAGCAGCCAAGGGGGTGACTATGCCTCAGATACGCAGTATTTT.

J is TRBJ1-1 and V is TRBV6-1, with D unclear. Germline V gives CDR1 MNHNS, CDR2 SASEGT. The CDR3 extends over 13 amino acids. The V end lost 8 bases, the J end lost 3 bases, and 13 bases lay between the germline ends. CDR3 amino acids: CASFRVLDTEAFF. CDR3 bases: TGTGCCAGCTTCCGGGTACTCGACACTGAAGCTTTCTTT.

CDR3 region: CASSLEGGGSYNSPLHF. The DNA of the CDR3 is TGCGCCAGCAGCTTGGAAGGGGGAGGGTCCTATAATTCACCCCTCCACTTT. This chain joins TRBV5-1 and TRBJ1-6; possibly TRBD1 for D (6 bases). Trimming stripped 0 bases from V and 1 base from J, with 11 bases between. Germline CDR1 is SGHRS and CDR2 is YFSETQ. The CDR3 is 17 residues long.

This chain joins TRBV7-9 and TRBJ1-2; no reliable D call. This CDR3 region has 15 residues. Trimming shortened V by 3 bases and J by 3 bases, and 14 bases separated the two germline ends. Germline CDR1 SEHNR, CDR2 FQNEAQ (reference sequence). The CDR3 nucleotides read TGTGCCAGCAGCTTCTACGGTAGCCGCGACTATGGCTACACCTTC. Translating it yields CASSFYGSRDYGYTF.

The chain recombines TRBV5-5 with TRBJ2-2, with TRBD1 matching over 9 bases. V shed 0 bases and J 2 bases; nucleotides not matched to a gene: 8. CDR1 is SGHKS, CDR2 YYEKEE, per germline (reference sequence). The CDR3 is 18 residues long. The DNA of the CDR3 is TGTGCCAGCAGCTTGGCCTTGGCGGGACAGGGCAACACCGGGGAGCTGTTTTTT. It specifies CASSLALAGQGNTGELFF.

The rearrangement uses TRBV4-1 and TRBJ2-1, with 13 positions matching TRBD2. CDR3 size: 17 residues. V shed 0 bases and J 9 bases; nucleotides not matched to a gene: 8. Germline CDR1 MGHRA, CDR2 YSYEKL. The CDR3 sequence is CASSQDRTSGGAGEQFF. CDR3 bases: TGCGCCAGCAGCCAAGATAGAACTAGCGGGGGGGCGGGTGAGCAGTTCTTC.

As for this clone: One end of the junction varies from germline; a read error may be responsible. Other DNA sequences in the sample encode the same CDR3. This chain uses TRBV9 with TRBJ1-6; no definite D call. The germline V gene has CDR1 SGDLS and CDR2 YYNGEE. The length of the CDR3 is 14 residues. The CDR3 loop is CASSPGRGYSPLHF. The CDR3 DNA sequence: TGTGCCAGCAGCCCCGGGAGAGGTTATTCCCCCCTCCACTTT.

This clone showed up just once. V and J are TRBV5-1 and TRBJ1-1; TRBD1 aligns across 10 bases. This CDR3 comprises 15 residues. CDR1 is SGHRS, CDR2 YFSETQ, per germline. V lost 4 bases to trimming and J lost 4 bases; unmatched junction nucleotides: 7. The CDR3 DNA follows: TGCGCCAGCAGCCTGAGGACAGGGGGTGGCACTGAAGCTTTCTTT. It encodes CASSLRTGGGTEAFF. Supplemented by reference TRBV5-1 and TRBJ1-1, the full variable domain reads KAGVTQTPRYLIKTRGQQVTLSCSPISGHRSVSWYQQTPGQGLQFLFEYFSETQRNKGNFPGRFSGRQFSNSRSEMNVSTLELGDSALYLCASSLRTGGGTEAFFGQGTRLTVV.

The chain carries TRBV7-3 and TRBJ2-2, with D perhaps matching TRBD1 (5 bases). V was trimmed by 0 bases and J by 5 bases, leaving 10 bases between them. The CDR3 covers 15 residues. Looked up from germline, CDR1 is SGHTA and CDR2 is FQGTGA. The CDR3 coding sequence is TGTGCCAGCAGCTTAACGAGCAGGGCGACCGGGGAGCTGTTTTTT. Residues: CASSLTSRATGELFF.

The chain joins TRBV25-1 to TRBJ1-4, with a possible D match to TRBD1 (6 bases). Germline CDR1 is MGHDK and CDR2 is SYGVNS. The CDR3 sequence is 14 residues long. V was clipped by 5 bases and J by 9 bases, with 16 bases between them. Written as DNA, the CDR3 is TGTGCCAGCAGTCAGGACAGCCGACCCAAAAAACTGTTTTTT. Protein: CASSQDSRPKKLFF.

About this clone: Sequence at one end of the junction differs from germline and may be a read error. The CDR3 spells CASSLSSSSNEQFF. The CDR3 coding sequence is TGTGCCAGCAGCTTAAGTTCCTCCTCCAATGAGCAGTTCTTC. The rearrangement joins TRBV7-3 to TRBJ2-1; D unresolved. From germline, CDR1 is SGHTA and CDR2 FQGTGA. CDR3 length: 14 residues. Looking up the rest from reference TRBV7-3 and TRBJ2-1 gives the full variable domain: GAGVSQTPSNKVTEKGKYVELRCDPISGHTALYWYRQSLGQGPEFLIYFQGTGAADDSGLPNDRFFAVRPEGSVSTLKIQRTERGDSAVYLCASSLSSSSNEQFFGPGTRLTVL.

The chain is built from TRBV29-1 and TRBJ1-2; D is uncertain. Trimming took 3 bases from V and 5 from J, leaving 7 bases between them. The CDR3 is 11 residues long. Per the germline V gene, CDR1 is SQVTM and CDR2 is ANQGSEA. The CDR3 DNA reads TGCAGCGTTGATATCTCGTATGGCTACACCTTC. The encoded protein is CSVDISYGYTF. The whole variable domain, filled in from reference TRBV29-1 and TRBJ1-2, reads SAVISQKPSRDICQRGTSLTIQCQVDSQVTMMFWYRQQPGQSLTLIATANQGSEATYESGFVIDKFPISRPNLTFSTLTVSNMSPEDSSIYLCSVDISYGYTFGSGTRLTVV.

The chain carries TRBV6-4 and TRBJ1-2, with D maybe TRBD1 (6 bases). V was clipped by 2 bases and J by 6 bases, with 10 bases between them. The CDR3 length is 13 residues. The germline V gene has CDR1 MRHNA and CDR2 SNTAGT. The CDR3 DNA reads TGTGCCAGCAGTGACGGCCAGGGGAATGGCTACACCTTC. Protein product: CASSDGQGNGYTF.

Comments on this clone: The same CDR3 also results from other DNA sequences found in this sample. The chain uses TRBV5-1 and TRBJ2-5; tentatively, D is TRBD1 (6 bases). Looked up from germline, CDR1 is SGHRS and CDR2 is YFSETQ. The V end was cut by 4 bases, the J end by 5 bases, with 12 bases between. This CDR3 has 13 residues. This CDR3 is CASSPGVGETQYF. The DNA for the CDR3 is TGCGCCAGCAGCCCAGGGGTTGGGGAGACCCAGTACTTC.

The chain uses TRBV27 and TRBJ1-2; 7 nucleotides align to TRBD1. V was pared by 5 bases and J by 2 bases, with 14 bases of the junction left unmatched. Germline CDR1 MNHEY, CDR2 SMNVEV (reference sequence). The CDR3 totals 17 residues. The chain's CDR3 is CASSPRPRGRPNYGYTF. The DNA for the CDR3 is TGTGCCAGCAGTCCTCGACCTAGGGGGCGCCCCAACTATGGCTACACCTTC.

The V gene is TRBV6-1, the J gene TRBJ2-2; 7 nucleotides line up with TRBD1. CDR3 size: 13 residues. V gave up 6 bases and J gave up 4 bases; unmatched junction bases: 2. Germline V gene sequence: CDR1 MNHNS, CDR2 SASEGT. CDR3 protein: CASRGQSTGELFF. The CDR3 nucleotides are TGTGCCAGCAGGGGACAGAGCACCGGGGAGCTGTTTTTT.

This chain joins TRBV6-4 and TRBJ2-1, with 8 positions matching TRBD1. Germline assignment: CDR1 MRHNA and CDR2 SNTAGT. The CDR3 length is 14 residues. V dropped 8 bases and J dropped 10; count of bases not matched to a gene: 13. The CDR3 here is CASSRQGSSDEQFF. CDR3 DNA: TGTGCCAGCTCCCGACAGGGGAGCTCGGACGAGCAGTTCTTC.

The rearrangement joins TRBV18 to TRBJ2-1, with TRBD2 matching 8 bases. The CDR3 consists of 17 residues. CDR1 is KGHSH, CDR2 LQKENI, per germline. V lost 5 bases to trimming and J lost 5 bases; unmatched junction nucleotides: 14. The CDR3, as DNA: TGTGCCAGCTCAATCGACACCATCAGCGGGGGCCACAATGAGCAGTTCTTC. Its translation is CASSIDTISGGHNEQFF.

The V gene is TRBV7-2, the J gene TRBJ2-5; 13 bases align to TRBD2. Germline assignment: CDR1 SGHTA and CDR2 FQGNSA. V shed 5 bases and J 5 bases; nucleotides not matched to a gene: 5. The CDR3 contains 15 residues. CDR3 in amino acids: CASSPPGLAGETQYF. The CDR3 DNA sequence: TGTGCCAGCAGCCCCCCGGGACTAGCGGGGGAGACCCAGTACTTC.